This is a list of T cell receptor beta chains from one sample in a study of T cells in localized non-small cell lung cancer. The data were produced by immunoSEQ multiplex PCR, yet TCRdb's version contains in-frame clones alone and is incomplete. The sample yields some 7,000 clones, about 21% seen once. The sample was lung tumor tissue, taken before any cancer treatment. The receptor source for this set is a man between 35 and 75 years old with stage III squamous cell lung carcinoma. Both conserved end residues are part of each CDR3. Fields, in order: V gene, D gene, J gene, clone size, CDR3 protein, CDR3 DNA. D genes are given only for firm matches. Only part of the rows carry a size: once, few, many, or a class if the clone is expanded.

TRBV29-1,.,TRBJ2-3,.,CSVEGGITDTQYF,TGCAGCGTTGAAGGGGGCATCACAGATACGCAGTATTTT
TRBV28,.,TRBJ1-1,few,CASRAPGLRTEAFF,TGTGCCAGCAGGGCTCCGGGGTTGAGAACTGAAGCTTTCTTT
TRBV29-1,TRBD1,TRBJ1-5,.,CSVGGTGMDQPQHF,TGCAGCGTTGGAGGGACAGGGATGGATCAGCCCCAGCATTTT
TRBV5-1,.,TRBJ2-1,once,CASKLDVGASNEQFF,TGCGCCAGCAAACTCGATGTGGGGGCCAGTAATGAGCAGTTCTTC
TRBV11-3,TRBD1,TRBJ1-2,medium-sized,CASSFRDRPFYGYTF,TGTGCCAGCAGCTTCCGGGACAGACCCTTCTATGGCTACACCTTC
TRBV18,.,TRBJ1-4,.,CASSQNRAGTATNEKLFF,TGTGCCAGCTCCCAAAACCGAGCAGGGACTGCAACTAATGAAAAACTGTTTTTT
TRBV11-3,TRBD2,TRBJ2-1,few,CASSLVVGLAMGNEQFF,TGTGCCAGCAGCTTAGTTGTGGGACTAGCGATGGGGAATGAGCAGTTCTTC
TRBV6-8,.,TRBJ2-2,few,CASSYFGSNTGELFF,TGTGCCAGCAGTTACTTCGGGTCGAACACCGGGGAGCTGTTTTTT
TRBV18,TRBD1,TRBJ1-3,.,CASSPGQSGNTIYF,TGTGCCAGCTCGCCGGGACAGTCTGGAAACACCATATATTTT
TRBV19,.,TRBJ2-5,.,CASSISYTQQETQYF,TGTGCCAGTAGTATTTCGTACACCCAGCAAGAGACCCAGTACTTC
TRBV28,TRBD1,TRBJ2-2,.,CASSPTGQGNTGELFF,TGTGCCAGCAGTCCCACGGGACAGGGGAACACCGGGGAGCTGTTTTTT
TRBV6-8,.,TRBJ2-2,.,CASSLLQGGELFF,TGTGCCAGCAGCCTACTACAAGGCGGGGAGCTGTTTTTT
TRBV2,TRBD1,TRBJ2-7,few,CASRQTGFTYEQYF,TGTGCCAGCAGGCAGACAGGGTTCACCTACGAGCAGTACTTC
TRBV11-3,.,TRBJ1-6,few,CASSPGLLYSPLHF,TGTGCCAGCAGCCCAGGACTCCTTTATTCACCCCTCCACTTT